A single sample is the source of the 32 T cell receptor beta chains below, sequenced in a study of human T cells and chemical hapten exposure. TCRdb re-called the RACE reads with MiXCR, one entry per CDR3 protein. The table lists about 400,000 distinct CDR3 sequences, under 6.5% of them singletons. Indicated time point: patch test 2, 6 weeks after DPC sensitization. The treatment: therapeutic diphenylcyclopropenone sensitization with weekly scalp DPC. Sequencing was performed on whole blood, taken in connection with sensitization to the hapten diphenylcyclopropenone (DPC). The source of these receptors is a woman aged 18-30 years with alopecia areata. Some clones in this sample may be carry-over from other donors' samples.

This clonotype came up many times. This rearrangement joins TRBV4-2 to TRBJ1-2, with 9 bases fitting TRBD1. This CDR3 comprises 15 residues. Per germline, CDR1 LGHNA and CDR2 YNFKEQ. V was pared by 0 bases and J by 7 bases, with 6 bases of the junction left unmatched. Here the CDR3 DNA reads TGTGCCAGCAGCCAAGACGGACAGGGGATGGGTGGCTACACCTTC. Its protein product is CASSQDGQGMGGYTF.

This clonotype was seen repeatedly, ten times or more. The gene calls are TRBV7-2 and TRBJ1-2; D ambiguous. Trimming shortened V by 1 base and J by 4 bases, and 10 bases separated the two germline ends. The CDR3 loop spans 14 amino acids. Germline V CDR1 and CDR2: SGHTA, FQGNSA. CDR3 in amino acids: CASSLVVGSYGYTF. In DNA, the CDR3 is TGTGCCAGCAGCTTAGTGGTTGGGAGCTATGGCTACACCTTC. The whole variable domain, remainder taken from reference TRBV7-2 and TRBJ1-2, is GAGVSQSPSNKVTEKGKDVELRCDPISGHTALYWYRQSLGQGLEFLIYFQGNSAPDKSGLPSDRFSAERTGGSVSTLTIQRTQQEDSAVYLCASSLVVGSYGYTFGSGTRLTVV.

This clonotype was seen a handful of times. J is TRBJ1-1 and V is TRBV28; D possibly corresponds to TRBD1 (5 bases). V was shortened by 4 bases and J by 12 bases, with 24 bases between the two germline ends. Germline CDR1 reads MDHEN; CDR2 reads SYDVKM. The CDR3 runs to 15 residues. CDR3 DNA sequence: TGTGCCAGCAGTTCCACCTCCGCCGGGACTCTTGCTTCTTTCTTT. This translates into CASSSTSAGTLASFF.

This clonotype was detected many times. The gene calls are TRBV7-2 and TRBJ1-6; D is undetermined. This CDR3 contains 13 residues. With 5 bases removed from V and 8 bases from J, the gap between germline ends came to 10 bases. CDR1 and CDR2 from the germline V gene are SGHTA and FQGNSA. The CDR3 sequence: CASSARLDSPLHF. Here the CDR3 DNA reads TGTGCCAGCAGCGCCCGACTGGATTCACCCCTCCACTTT. Variable domain in full (rest from reference TRBV7-2 and TRBJ1-6): GAGVSQSPSNKVTEKGKDVELRCDPISGHTALYWYRQSLGQGLEFLIYFQGNSAPDKSGLPSDRFSAERTGGSVSTLTIQRTQQEDSAVYLCASSARLDSPLHFGNGTRLTVT.

This clonotype was seen a handful of times. One junction end does not reproduce the germline sequence, and a read error may be involved. The chain combines TRBV6-5 with TRBJ1-4, with TRBD1 as a possible D gene (6 bases). This CDR3 comprises 13 residues. CDR1 and CDR2 (germline): MNHEY, SVGAGI. The CDR3 sequence is CASSYGTGTLWVF. The CDR3 nucleotides read TGTGCCAGCAGTTACGGCACAGGGACCCTATGGGTGTTT.

To note about this clonotype: A clone one base away is much larger, so this may be a read error. The chain couples TRBV6-2 or TRBV6-3 to TRBJ1-5, with D unresolved. V lost 2 bases to trimming and J lost 9 bases, with 11 bases between them. The CDR3 loop spans 13 amino acids. The V gene's germline CDR1 is MNHEY and CDR2 SVGEGT. CDR3 in DNA: TGTGCCAGCAGTTACACGACCGGGCGGCCCCAGCATTTT. This encodes CASSYTTGRPQHF.

The V and J genes are TRBV25-1 and TRBJ2-7; D perhaps matches TRBD2 (5 bases). Per germline, CDR1 MGHDK and CDR2 SYGVNS. There are 12 residues in the CDR3. Trimming took 1 base from V and 7 from J, leaving 8 bases between them. DNA of the CDR3: TGTGCCAGCAGTGAATCTCGAGGGGAGCAGTACTTC. The encoded protein is CASSESRGEQYF.

The chain links TRBV27 to TRBJ1-1; D remains unclear. Deletions cut 5 bases from V and 1 base from J, with 11 bases between. Looked up from germline, CDR1 is MNHEY and CDR2 is SMNVEV (reference sequence). The CDR3 has 14 amino acids. CDR3 protein: CASSPRSPNTEAFF. In nucleotides, the CDR3 is TGTGCCAGCAGTCCCCGTTCGCCGAACACTGAAGCTTTCTTT.

The chain uses TRBV6-2 or TRBV6-3 and TRBJ2-6, with D possibly TRBD1 on 5 matching bases. The CDR3 loop spans 17 amino acids. Looked up from germline, CDR1 is MNHEY and CDR2 is SVGEGT. V lost 2 bases and J 2 bases, leaving 13 bases between the germline ends. Here the CDR3 reads CASSYPGHTTGANVLTF. The CDR3 DNA reads TGTGCCAGCAGTTACCCCGGACACACTACTGGGGCCAACGTCCTGACTTTC.

This clonotype was found a few times. The rearrangement joins TRBV2 to TRBJ1-1; TRBD1 is a possible D gene (6 bases). The CDR3 is 15 amino acids. The V end lost 6 bases, the J end lost 5 bases, and 19 bases lay between the germline ends. The V gene's germline CDR1 is SNHLY and CDR2 FYNNEI. CDR3 protein: CASSPPGGGGTEAFF. Written as DNA, the CDR3 is TGTGCCAGCAGCCCTCCGGGGGGCGGAGGGACTGAAGCTTTCTTT.

This clonotype came up a few times. This chain connects TRBV27 to TRBJ1-2; D is perhaps TRBD1 (5 bases). Germline V CDR1 and CDR2: MNHEY, SMNVEV (reference sequence). The CDR3 loop spans 15 amino acids. V lost 3 bases and J 2 bases, leaving 13 bases between the germline ends. CDR3 sequence reads: CASSFGGRGNYGYTF. Here the CDR3 DNA reads TGTGCCAGCAGTTTTGGGGGAAGGGGAAACTATGGCTACACCTTC.

This clonotype was counted only a few times. The chain has TRBV28 and TRBJ2-7; 8 nucleotides match TRBD2. The CDR3 contains 16 residues. The germline gives CDR1 MDHEN, CDR2 SYDVKM. V was clipped by 3 bases and J by 5 bases; unmatched bases: 12. In DNA, the CDR3 is TGTGCCAGCAGTTTTCTTTTCGGGAGCGGGAGCCACGAGCAGTACTTC. Protein sequence: CASSFLFGSGSHEQYF.

The V and J genes are TRBV5-1 and TRBJ1-2; D may be TRBD1 (5 bases). The V and J ends lost 0 bases and 6 bases respectively, with 15 bases between them. The CDR3 has 15 residues. Germline CDR1 reads SGHRS; CDR2 reads YFSETQ. Written as DNA, the CDR3 is TGCGCCAGCAGCTTGGCCGCCGGGACGCGCGATGGCTACACCTTC. Amino acids: CASSLAAGTRDGYTF.

This clonotype was counted many times. The chain combines TRBV13 with TRBJ2-7; possibly TRBD1 or TRBD2 for D (6 bases each). The CDR3 is made up of 16 amino acids. CDR1 is PRHDT, CDR2 FYEKMQ, per germline (reference sequence). V lost 2 bases and J 2 bases, leaving 16 bases between the germline ends. The CDR3 is CASSLRLDRFPYEQYF. The CDR3 DNA follows: TGTGCCAGCAGCTTAAGACTAGACAGGTTTCCCTACGAGCAGTACTTC.

The V and J genes are TRBV20-1 and TRBJ1-1, with D tentatively TRBD1 (6 bases). With 5 bases removed from V and 7 bases from J, the gap between germline ends came to 20 bases. From germline, CDR1 is DFQATT and CDR2 SNEGSKA (reference sequence). This CDR3 is 14 amino acids long. CDR3 region: CSAPSNLGALEAFF. The CDR3 region has the DNA TGCAGTGCTCCCTCAAACCTGGGGGCCCTTGAAGCTTTCTTT.

This chain links TRBV2 with TRBJ2-1; no firm D call. V was cut by 6 bases and J by 8 bases, with 8 bases left in between. CDR3 size: 11 residues. The germline gives CDR1 SNHLY, CDR2 FYNNEI. The CDR3 reads CASRRSYEQFF. The CDR3 nucleotides read TGTGCCAGCAGAAGGAGCTATGAGCAGTTCTTC.

In this sample, this clonotype turned up a few times. This sequence joins TRBV6-1 and TRBJ2-3; maybe TRBD2 (6 bases). In germline, CDR1 is MNHNS, CDR2 SASEGT. Between the trimmed V and J ends, which lost 2 bases and 3 bases, there was a span of 9 bases. The CDR3 covers 14 residues. CDR3 in DNA: TGTGCCAGCAGTGAACTGGAGGGTACAGATACGCAGTATTTT. Translation gives CASSELEGTDTQYF.

This clonotype was counted a few times. The rearrangement joins TRBV5-4 to TRBJ2-3, with 10 bases fitting TRBD2. CDR1 is SGHNT, CDR2 YYREEE, per germline (reference sequence). V shed 6 bases and J 3 bases; nucleotides not matched to a gene: 10. The CDR3 sequence is 16 residues long. The CDR3 here is CASTIRSGGLTDTQYF. The CDR3 nucleotides read TGTGCCAGCACAATCCGTAGCGGGGGGTTGACAGATACGCAGTATTTT. The variable domain in full, with the rest retrieved from reference TRBV5-4 and TRBJ2-3, is ETGVTQSPTHLIKTRGQQVTLRCSSQSGHNTVSWYQQALGQGPQFIFQYYREEENGRGNFPPRFSGLQFPNYSSELNVNALELDDSALYLCASTIRSGGLTDTQYFGPGTRLTVL.

This clonotype was counted only a few times. The V and J genes are TRBV2 and TRBJ2-2; 7 nucleotides align to TRBD1. The length of the CDR3 is 17 residues. V gave up 10 bases and J gave up 0 bases; unmatched junction bases: 14. Germline CDR1 and CDR2: SNHLY and FYNNEI. The CDR3 reads CATRWDRAIANTGELFF. As DNA, the CDR3 is TGTGCCACCCGATGGGACAGAGCCATCGCGAACACCGGGGAGCTGTTTTTT. Using reference TRBV2 and TRBJ2-2 for the parts outside the CDR3, the full variable domain is EPEVTQTPSHQVTQMGQEVILRCVPISNHLYFYWYRQILGQKVEFLVSFYNNEISEKSEIFDDQFSVERPDGSNFTLKIRSTKLEDSAMYFCATRWDRAIANTGELFFGEGSRLTVL.

This clonotype came up a few times. J is TRBJ2-3 and V is TRBV7-9; the D gene is possibly TRBD1 (5 bases). This CDR3 spans 13 amino acids. The germline CDR1 and CDR2 sequences are SEHNR and FQNEAQ (reference sequence). V lost 5 bases, J lost 4 bases, and 10 bases lay in between. The CDR3 DNA reads TGTGCCAGCAGCCCCTGGGGCCCAGATACGCAGTATTTT. Amino acids: CASSPWGPDTQYF.

The gene calls are TRBV5-1 and TRBJ2-3, with D tentatively TRBD1 (6 bases). The CDR3 extends over 16 amino acids. CDR1 SGHRS and CDR2 YFSETQ come from the germline V gene. V dropped 6 bases and J dropped 2 bases, with 19 bases sitting between them. The CDR3 DNA reads as TGCGCCAGCACGGCAGAAGCAGGGGTTACCACAGATACGCAGTATTTT. Protein: CASTAEAGVTTDTQYF.

This clonotype was seen repeatedly, ten times or more. This chain uses TRBV20-1 with TRBJ2-1; D is perhaps TRBD1 (6 bases). Germline V CDR1 and CDR2: DFQATT, SNEGSKA (reference sequence). The ends were cut back, 3 bases at V and 1 base at J, with 16 bases in the middle. This CDR3 comprises 16 residues. This CDR3 reads CSASARQAVSYNEQFF. DNA for the CDR3: TGCAGTGCTAGCGCCCGACAGGCTGTATCCTACAATGAGCAGTTCTTC.

This clonotype was picked up many times. This chain links TRBV6-2 or TRBV6-3 with TRBJ2-3; D might be TRBD1 (6 bases). CDR1 and CDR2 from the germline V gene are MNHEY and SVGEGT. V dropped 7 bases and J dropped 2 bases, with 19 bases sitting between them. This CDR3 is built from 16 residues. CDR3 DNA: TGTGCCAGCACTAATATCGCACAGGGCCTCACAGATACGCAGTATTTT. Its protein product is CASTNIAQGLTDTQYF.

At least ten counts were recorded for this clonotype. V and J are TRBV6-5 and TRBJ1-3; D gene uncertain. Trimming shortened V by 10 bases and J by 2 bases, and 9 bases separated the two germline ends. The CDR3 has 12 amino acids. Germline V CDR1 and CDR2: MNHEY, SVGAGI. The DNA for the CDR3 is TGTGCCACCTTCACGACTGGAAACACCATATATTTT. Its translation: CATFTTGNTIYF.

This sequence joins TRBV6-5 and TRBJ1-1, with 10 bases aligning to TRBD1. The junction had 7 bases not matched to a gene; V was cut back by 6 bases and J by 3 bases. Germline V gene sequence: CDR1 MNHEY, CDR2 SVGAGI. The CDR3 runs 15 residues. CDR3 protein: CASRDRGKGHTEAFF. CDR3 bases: TGTGCCAGCAGGGACAGGGGGAAAGGGCACACTGAAGCTTTCTTT.

The V and J genes are TRBV27 and TRBJ2-2, with D unresolved. Germline CDR1 MNHEY, CDR2 SMNVEV (reference sequence). Trimming took 5 bases from V and 1 from J, leaving 5 bases between them. There are 13 residues in the CDR3. The CDR3 is CASSPGNTGELFF. The CDR3 DNA reads as TGTGCCAGCAGTCCAGGGAACACCGGGGAGCTGTTTTTT.

This clonotype appeared many times. The chain uses TRBV10-3 and TRBJ1-1; D not certain. The germline V gene encodes CDR1 ENHRY and CDR2 SYGVKD. V was clipped by 7 bases and J by 2 bases, with 17 bases between them. The CDR3 loop spans 15 amino acids. CDR3 protein: CAIKGLILDNTEAFF. In nucleotides, the CDR3 is TGTGCCATCAAAGGACTGATCCTGGATAACACTGAAGCTTTCTTT.

On this clonotype: Just one base apart from a much larger clone, this may be a read error. The chain links TRBV10-3 to TRBJ2-3; 7 bases align to TRBD2. Germline CDR1 and CDR2: ENHRY and SYGVKD. V was pared by 2 bases and J by 2 bases, with 1 base of the junction left unmatched. The CDR3 is made up of 14 amino acids. This CDR3 reads CAISERGDTDTQYF. The CDR3, as DNA: TGTGCCATCAGTGAGCGGGGGGACACAGATACGCAGTATTTT.

This clonotype was counted ten times or more. The chain recombines TRBV9 with TRBJ1-2; 7 positions agree with TRBD1. CDR1 and CDR2 from the germline V gene are SGDLS and YYNGEE. The CDR3 runs to 14 residues. J gave up 4 bases and V 4 bases, and 7 bases lay outside the gene matches. CDR3 bases: TGTGCCAGCAGCACAGGAGGGGGCACCTATGGCTACACCTTC. Residues: CASSTGGGTYGYTF.

Only a few counts were recorded for this clonotype. V usage is TRBV20-1 and J usage is TRBJ2-7; D might be TRBD1 or TRBD2, each matching 6 bases. This CDR3 is 14 amino acids long. Germline V gene lookup returns CDR1 DFQATT and CDR2 SNEGSKA (reference sequence). V was trimmed by 5 bases and J by 4 bases, leaving 18 bases between them. CDR3 amino acids: CSAGGRGLLYEQYF. In DNA form, the CDR3 reads TGCAGTGCTGGGGGGCGGGGACTTTTATACGAGCAGTACTTC.

This clonotype was counted at least ten times. The chain is built from TRBV7-2 and TRBJ2-7; TRBD1 is a possible D gene (6 bases). Trimming shortened V by 5 bases and J by 0 bases, and 11 bases separated the two germline ends. Germline V gives CDR1 SGHTA, CDR2 FQGNSA. CDR3 size: 14 residues. The CDR3 loop is CASSRDTSSYEQYF. The CDR3 bases are TGTGCCAGCAGCCGGGACACCAGCTCCTACGAGCAGTACTTC. The full variable domain, in which reference TRBV7-2 and TRBJ2-7 provide the parts outside the CDR3, is GAGVSQSPSNKVTEKGKDVELRCDPISGHTALYWYRQSLGQGLEFLIYFQGNSAPDKSGLPSDRFSAERTGGSVSTLTIQRTQQEDSAVYLCASSRDTSSYEQYFGPGTRLTVT.

This clonotype was seen a handful of times. The gene calls are TRBV12-3 or TRBV12-4 and TRBJ1-1, with a possible D match to TRBD1 (6 bases). The CDR3 loop spans 14 amino acids. Trimming stripped 6 bases from V and 3 bases from J, with 14 bases between. This CDR3 reads CASRGGRDDTEAFF. The CDR3 nucleotides read TGTGCCAGCAGGGGGGGCAGGGATGACACTGAAGCTTTCTTT.